This T cell receptor beta chain was recovered during a study of cytomegalovirus exposure and HLA in healthy donors. The CDR3 spans 16 residues. Germline assignment: CDR1 SGHRS and CDR2 YFSETQ. V was pared by 5 bases and J by 4 bases, with 10 bases of the junction left unmatched. Both 60 Vbeta primers and 13 Jbeta primers went into the PCR. Some clones are missing from TCRdb's copy, which holds only in-frame ones; the method was immunoSEQ multiplex PCR. Here the sample spans 130,000 or so clones, roughly 77% being singletons. The rearrangement links TRBV5-1 to TRBJ2-1, with TRBD2 identical over 9 bases. This clonotype was sampled from a young man in good health and CMV-seronegative. The sequenced sample consisted of PBMCs. CDR3 nucleotides: TGCGCCAGCAGACCTAAGACTAGCGGAGGATACAATGAGCAGTTCTTC. Translated: CASRPKTSGGYNEQFF.